The sequence of this T cell receptor (beta chain) was determined in a study of blood T cell repertoires in COVID-19. At the level of the study: PBMCs, B-cell-depleted T cells, or T cells provided the cDNA or gDNA that made up the material.

Study processing details: Using reference gene primer amplification, nucleated cell counts were estimated. Clones were sequenced by immunoSEQ multiplex PCR, and TCRdb holds only the in-frame ones, with some missing. That table is the source of V, J and clone size, and D and trimming were worked out from the DNA. Here the sample spans around 230,000 clones, around 92% being singletons. The J segment lost 5 bases and the V segment lost 0 bases, leaving 3 bases of the junction unmatched. The CDR3 is made up of 15 amino acids. The germline CDR1 and CDR2 sequences are SGDLS and YYNGEE. Individuals drawn from approximately 26 US areas were about 18 to 95 years old. The study assigned cohorts using participant-reported clinical history.

Sequences were obtained from PBMCs or T cells enriched from blood (not recorded which). The rearrangement joins TRBV9 to TRBJ2-1; 9 bases are a match to TRBD2. The origin of this receptor is a woman aged 25 to 39 with acute COVID-19. The CDR3 DNA is TGTGCCAGCAGCGTAGTTCTAGCGGGGAACAATGAGCAGTTCTTC. This encodes CASSVVLAGNNEQFF.